These 31 T cell receptor beta chains were all obtained from the same sample, sequenced in a study of spatial heterogeneity in lung cancer. Time point reported: sample taken at primary tumor resection. TCRdb fed the 5' RACE reads into MiXCR, producing one record per CDR3 protein. This table holds under 40,000 distinct CDR3 sequences, approximately 5.5% found once. Sequenced here: PBMCs, sampled at surgery. The receptors were gathered from a female donor with early-stage non-small cell lung cancer.

This clonotype was counted many times. This chain joins TRBV10-3 and TRBJ1-2; D unresolved. The germline V gene encodes CDR1 ENHRY and CDR2 SYGVKD. This CDR3 spans 16 amino acids. V shed 0 bases and J shed 0 bases, with 11 bases lying between them. CDR3 coding DNA: TGTGCCATCAGTGAGTCTGGACGCAAGACTAACTATGGCTACACCTTC. Protein product: CAISESGRKTNYGYTF.

This clonotype was observed a handful of times. Since the CDR3 does not end with the conserved phenylalanine or tryptophan, this likely comes from a read error. The rearrangement joins TRBV7-8 to TRBJ2-3, with 14 nucleotides matching TRBD2. Trimming removed 5 bases from V and 5 bases from J; junction bases left unmatched: 6. Germline CDR1 is SGHVS and CDR2 is FQNEAQ. This CDR3 has 16 amino acids. The CDR3 loop reads CASSRSGTSGGDTQYS. The CDR3 DNA sequence: TGTGCCAGCAGCCGTTCGGGGACTAGCGGGGGAGATACGCAGTATTCT.

This clonotype was seen at least ten times. The gene calls are TRBV28 and TRBJ2-7; 9 bases map to TRBD1. This CDR3 has 13 residues. V gave up 6 bases and J gave up 5 bases; unmatched junction bases: 5. The germline gives CDR1 MDHEN, CDR2 SYDVKM. DNA of the CDR3: TGTGCCAGCAGGTCACAGGGGGCCCACGAGCAGTACTTC. Translating it yields CASRSQGAHEQYF.

This clonotype was found many times. This chain joins TRBV6-2 or TRBV6-3 and TRBJ2-3; D remains ambiguous. V was shortened by 2 bases and J by 6 bases, with 15 bases between the two germline ends. The CDR3 is 15 amino acids. Germline CDR1 MNHEY, CDR2 SVGEGT. CDR3 nucleotide sequence: TGTGCCAGCAGTTACGATACCGGCGCCAGTGATACGCAGTATTTT. This gives the protein CASSYDTGASDTQYF.

This clonotype was detected ten times or more. The rearrangement links TRBV3-1 to TRBJ1-6; TRBD1 aligns across 8 bases. The CDR3 spans 14 residues. The ends lost 5 bases at V and 10 bases at J; junction bases unmatched: 7. The germline V gene encodes CDR1 LGHDT and CDR2 YNNKEL (reference sequence). The CDR3 DNA is TGTGCCAGCAGCTCCGGGACAGGAGAGTCACCCCTCCACTTT. This translates into CASSSGTGESPLHF.

This clonotype was found many times. This chain uses TRBV7-3 with TRBJ1-1, with D perhaps TRBD1 (6 bases). There are 14 residues in the CDR3. V lost 4 bases and J 5 bases, leaving 14 bases between the germline ends. The germline CDR1 and CDR2 sequences are SGHTA and FQGTGA. CDR3 bases: TGTGCCAGCAGCTCTACAGGGTGGAGTACTGAAGCTTTCTTT. Translated, it gives CASSSTGWSTEAFF. The full variable domain, rest sourced from reference TRBV7-3 and TRBJ1-1, is GAGVSQTPSNKVTEKGKYVELRCDPISGHTALYWYRQSLGQGPEFLIYFQGTGAADDSGLPNDRFFAVRPEGSVSTLKIQRTERGDSAVYLCASSSTGWSTEAFFGQGTRLTVV.

This clonotype appeared many times. This rearrangement joins TRBV10-3 to TRBJ2-3; possible D gene TRBD1, 6 bases. Trimming took 6 bases from V and 5 from J, leaving 21 bases between them. The CDR3 consists of 16 residues. Germline V gene data show CDR1 as ENHRY and CDR2 as SYGVKD. The CDR3 DNA follows: TGTGCCATCAGCCCAGGTACAGGGAAGGCGGGAGATACGCAGTATTTT. As protein: CAISPGTGKAGDTQYF.

This clonotype was seen at least ten times. The rearrangement links TRBV29-1 to TRBJ2-1; possibly TRBD2 for D (5 bases). Trimming removed 0 bases at V and 10 bases at J, with 19 bases between. The CDR3 contains 15 residues. Germline V lookup: CDR1 SQVTM, CDR2 ANQGSEA. CDR3 region: CSVEDTLARYGEQFF. CDR3 nucleotides: TGCAGCGTTGAAGATACCCTAGCCCGATACGGGGAGCAGTTCTTC.

Ten or more counts support this clonotype. V is TRBV11-2 and J is TRBJ1-5, with D possibly being TRBD1 (5 bases). Germline V CDR1 and CDR2: SGHAT, FQNNGV. The CDR3 runs to 13 residues. Trimming cost V 5 bases and J 5 bases, with 10 bases left between them. This CDR3 is CASSRDGDQPQHF. As DNA, the CDR3 is TGTGCCAGCAGCCGGGACGGGGATCAGCCCCAGCATTTT.

Ten or more counts support this clonotype. This rearrangement joins TRBV29-1 to TRBJ2-3; TRBD1 matches 8 bases. The germline V gene encodes CDR1 SQVTM and CDR2 ANQGSEA. The CDR3 length is 14 residues. V trimming: 7 bases; J trimming: 0 bases; junction bases outside the gene matches: 6. The CDR3 DNA follows: TGCAGCGCCCGACAGGGGCTGAGCACAGATACGCAGTATTTT. It encodes CSARQGLSTDTQYF.

This clonotype was counted between two and nine times. The chain carries TRBV5-8 and TRBJ1-2; a weak D match, TRBD1 (5 bases). CDR1 is SGHTS, CDR2 YDEGEE, per germline. Trimming took off 5 bases at V and 7 bases at J, with 15 bases between the two ends. CDR3 size: 13 residues. For the CDR3, the DNA is TGTGCCAGCAGTGGCACGGGGACCCCTGGCTACACCTTC. Protein sequence: CASSGTGTPGYTF.

This clonotype came up a few times. The rearrangement joins TRBV2 to TRBJ1-5, with no clear D. V lost 6 bases and J 0 bases, leaving 12 bases between the germline ends. The CDR3 has 15 amino acids. Germline V gene sequence: CDR1 SNHLY, CDR2 FYNNEI. The CDR3, as DNA: TGTGCCAGCAGAGTAGGACGGTATAGCAATCAGCCCCAGCATTTT. Encoded protein: CASRVGRYSNQPQHF. Full variable domain (missing parts from reference TRBV2 and TRBJ1-5): EPEVTQTPSHQVTQMGQEVILRCVPISNHLYFYWYRQILGQKVEFLVSFYNNEISEKSEIFDDQFSVERPDGSNFTLKIRSTKLEDSAMYFCASRVGRYSNQPQHFGDGTRLSIL.

This clonotype showed up many times. The chain is built from TRBV11-1 and TRBJ2-7; perhaps D is TRBD1 or TRBD2 (5 bases each). V shed 5 bases and J shed 2 bases, with 16 bases lying between them. Per germline, CDR1 SGHAT and CDR2 FQDESV (reference sequence). The CDR3 has 15 amino acids. The CDR3 region is CASSGRGAETYEQYF. The CDR3 DNA reads as TGTGCCAGCAGCGGACGAGGGGCCGAGACCTACGAGCAGTACTTC.

This rearrangement joins TRBV5-4 to TRBJ2-3; TRBD2 matches 10 bases. V gave up 4 bases and J gave up 11 bases; unmatched junction bases: 13. This CDR3 has 15 amino acids. Germline V gene data show CDR1 as SGHNT and CDR2 as YYREEE (reference sequence). CDR3 nucleotides: TGTGCCAGCAGCCCTCTAGCGGGGGAAGGAGGGAAGCAGTATTTT. It specifies CASSPLAGEGGKQYF.

The table lists this clonotype with a few counts. The rearrangement joins TRBV5-8 to TRBJ1-1, with D tentatively TRBD1 (6 bases). V was shortened by 0 bases and J by 5 bases, with 14 bases between the two germline ends. Per germline, CDR1 SGHTS and CDR2 YDEGEE. The CDR3 consists of 15 residues. CDR3 DNA sequence: TGTGCCAGCAGCTTGGGGATGGGGGGCGGAACTGAAGCTTTCTTT. Its protein is CASSLGMGGGTEAFF.

This clonotype appeared many times. This chain uses TRBV9 with TRBJ1-5; no clear D. The CDR3 is 15 residues long. CDR1 and CDR2 from the germline V gene are SGDLS and YYNGEE. Trimming removed 0 bases at V and 2 bases at J, with 9 bases between. The CDR3 DNA reads as TGTGCCAGCAGCGTAGGTTTCGGGGGCAATCAGCCCCAGCATTTT. It yields the protein CASSVGFGGNQPQHF.

This clonotype appeared many times. The chain has TRBV9 and TRBJ2-1, with a tentative D call TRBD2 (8 bases). CDR1 is SGDLS, CDR2 YYNGEE, per germline. The CDR3 has 15 residues. V dropped 1 base and J dropped 6 bases, with 14 bases sitting between them. Written as DNA, the CDR3 is TGTGCCAGCAGCGTAAGCGGGGGACAGATCAATGAGCAGTTCTTC. Amino acids: CASSVSGGQINEQFF.

In its sample, this clonotype was seen many times. The rearrangement joins TRBV24-1 to TRBJ2-5, with 8 nucleotides matching TRBD1. The V gene's germline CDR1 is KGHDR and CDR2 SFDVKD. There are 15 residues in the CDR3. The ends lost 4 bases at V and 4 bases at J; junction bases unmatched: 7. This chain's CDR3 is CATSDQTGAGETQYF. The CDR3 DNA follows: TGTGCCACCAGTGACCAGACAGGGGCAGGAGAGACCCAGTACTTC.

A note on this clonotype: Just one base apart from a much larger clone, this may be a read error. This chain links TRBV3-1 with TRBJ1-4; D ambiguous. The CDR3 sequence is 14 residues long. From germline, CDR1 is LGHDT and CDR2 YNNKEL (reference sequence). CDR3 residues: CTSSPSSSGEKLFF. In nucleotides, the CDR3 is TGTACCAGCAGCCCTAGTTCGTCAGGCGAAAAACTGTTTTTT. Using reference TRBV3-1 and TRBJ1-4 for the parts outside the CDR3, the full variable domain is DTAVSQTPKYLVTQMGNDKSIKCEQNLGHDTMYWYKQDSKKFLKIMFSYNNKELIINETVPNRFSPKSPDKAHLNLHINSLELGDSAVYFCTSSPSSSGEKLFFGSGTQLSVL.

This clonotype has ten or more counts. The rearrangement uses TRBV20-1 and TRBJ1-1; TRBD1 is a possible D gene (5 bases). This CDR3 is built from 14 residues. CDR1 is DFQATT, CDR2 SNEGSKA, per germline (reference sequence). The V end lost 3 bases, the J end lost 4 bases, and 15 bases lay between the germline ends. The CDR3 loop is CSASLSRGATEAFF. The CDR3 DNA reads as TGCAGTGCTAGTCTTAGCCGAGGGGCCACTGAAGCTTTCTTT.

This clonotype was seen repeatedly, ten times or more. The chain is built from TRBV28 and TRBJ2-6; D unclear. The CDR3 has 15 amino acids. With 2 bases removed from V and 1 base from J, the gap between germline ends came to 6 bases. CDR1 and CDR2 from the germline V gene are MDHEN and SYDVKM. Here the CDR3 reads CASSLGLSGANVLTF. Here the CDR3 DNA reads TGTGCCAGCAGTTTAGGTCTTTCTGGGGCCAACGTCCTGACTTTC.

This clonotype was seen at least ten times. The chain uses TRBV7-9 and TRBJ2-7; D possibly corresponds to TRBD1 (5 bases). The V end was cut by 5 bases, the J end by 3 bases, with 11 bases between. The CDR3 loop spans 13 amino acids. The germline gives CDR1 SEHNR, CDR2 FQNEAQ (reference sequence). The CDR3 reads CASSVGAIYEQYF. As DNA, the CDR3 is TGTGCCAGCAGCGTAGGGGCGATCTACGAGCAGTACTTC.

This clonotype was observed many times. The chain combines TRBV4-3 with TRBJ2-1; D not certain. Germline CDR1 reads LGHNA; CDR2 reads YSLEER. The CDR3 extends over 14 amino acids. V lost 0 bases and J 8 bases, leaving 11 bases between the germline ends. The CDR3 region is CASSQDLDLDEQFF. Here the CDR3 DNA reads TGCGCCAGCAGCCAAGATCTAGATCTCGATGAGCAGTTCTTC.

DNA of the CDR3: TGTGCCAGCAGCTTGGAGGGGCGGCCTGAAGCTTTCTTT. This codes for CASSLEGRPEAFF. The chain has TRBV5-5 and TRBJ1-1; the D gene is possibly TRBD1 (5 bases). Germline-derived CDR1 and CDR2 are SGHKS and YYEKEE (reference sequence). Trimming took 0 bases from V and 6 from J, leaving 9 bases between them. This CDR3 is 13 amino acids long.

The V call is TRBV6-2 or TRBV6-3, the J call TRBJ2-3, with a possible D match to TRBD2 (6 bases). Germline lookup yields CDR1 MNHEY and CDR2 SVGEGT. The germline V and J ends were trimmed by 5 bases and 6 bases, with 15 bases remaining between them. The length of the CDR3 is 14 residues. Written as DNA, the CDR3 is TGTGCCAGCAGTCGTAGCGGTCCGTGGGATACGCAGTATTTT. This encodes CASSRSGPWDTQYF.

The chain links TRBV5-1 to TRBJ2-5; D unclear. V shed 3 bases and J shed 4 bases, with 16 bases lying between them. Germline V gene data show CDR1 as SGHRS and CDR2 as YFSETQ. This CDR3 contains 15 residues. CDR3 sequence reads: CASSYLGVISETQYF. The CDR3 nucleotides are TGCGCCAGCAGCTACCTGGGCGTAATATCAGAGACCCAGTACTTC.

The rearrangement uses TRBV6-6 and TRBJ2-7; D is perhaps TRBD1 or TRBD2 (5 bases each). Per the germline V gene, CDR1 is MNHNY and CDR2 is SVGAGI (reference sequence). Trimming took 7 bases from V and 6 from J, leaving 16 bases between them. CDR3 length: 13 amino acids. CDR3 sequence: CASISGSRVEQYF. The CDR3 DNA follows: TGTGCCAGCATCTCAGGGAGTCGGGTCGAGCAGTACTTC.

The rearrangement uses TRBV5-1 and TRBJ2-3; TRBD1 matches at 9 bases. Trimming removed 4 bases from V and 8 bases from J; junction bases left unmatched: 2. Germline V gene lookup returns CDR1 SGHRS and CDR2 YFSETQ. This CDR3 comprises 12 residues. CDR3 in DNA: TGCGCCAGCAGCCTGGGACAGGGTACGCAGTATTTT. This gives the protein CASSLGQGTQYF.

This clonotype occurred a few times. This chain uses TRBV6-2 or TRBV6-3 with TRBJ2-5, with TRBD1 identical over 9 bases. Germline trimming cut 5 bases from V and 4 bases from J; bases unmatched to any gene: 11. Per germline, CDR1 MNHEY and CDR2 SVGEGT. This CDR3 comprises 16 residues. CDR3 DNA: TGTGCCAGCAGTAAGGGACAGGGAGGTGGGACAGAGACCCAGTACTTC. Translated: CASSKGQGGGTETQYF.

This clonotype was detected many times. The CDR3 sequence is CASSYQTGIVYEQYF. The CDR3 DNA is TGTGCCAGTAGTTATCAGACAGGGATTGTCTACGAGCAGTACTTC. V usage is TRBV19 and J usage is TRBJ2-7; TRBD1 matches at 7 bases. This CDR3 comprises 15 residues. With V trimmed by 5 bases and J by 3 bases, 10 bases remained unmatched. From germline, CDR1 is LNHDA and CDR2 SQIVND (reference sequence).

This clonotype was picked up a small number of times. This chain connects TRBV9 to TRBJ1-6, with D tentatively TRBD1 (6 bases). This CDR3 is 14 amino acids long. Trimming cost V 6 bases and J 7 bases, with 14 bases left between them. CDR1 SGDLS and CDR2 YYNGEE come from the germline V gene. The CDR3 DNA sequence: TGTGCCAGCACCAAAACAGGACAGAATTCACCCCTCCACTTT. Translated: CASTKTGQNSPLHF.